The TCR beta chain under discussion was sequenced for a study of blood T cell repertoires in COVID-19. About the research overall: The United States, Italy and Spain were the sources of the acute and convalescent COVID-19 samples.

The protocol was immunoSEQ multiplex PCR, while the TCRdb copy is restricted to in-frame clones and leaves out a portion. The data hold 40,000 or so clones, with 92% observed a single time. This TCR was sampled from a human donor in a cohort sampled during active COVID-19. What was sequenced was peripheral blood.

The CDR3 is CASRRGLGTNEKLFF. The CDR3, as DNA: TGTGCCAGCAGAAGGGGTTTGGGAACTAATGAAAAACTGTTTTTT. The chain recombines TRBV6-6 with TRBJ1-4; possibly TRBD1 for D (5 bases). The germline V gene has CDR1 MNHNY and CDR2 SVGAGI (reference sequence). V was pared by 6 bases and J by 1 base, with 12 bases between. The CDR3 runs to 15 residues.